This T cell receptor (beta chain) was sequenced during a study of T cell repertoires in cytomegalovirus infection. Background on the study: Through public TCR beta signatures, both CMV infection and matching HLA type were indicated.

Germline V CDR1 and CDR2: SGHRS, YFSETQ. V shed 3 bases, J shed 1 base, and the junction held 5 bases outside the gene matches. The CDR3 is made up of 15 amino acids. The sample holds a few counts of this clonotype. No antigen is known for it. The study, taken as a whole, reports: Pooled public TCR beta family frequency picked out CMV carriers with the relevant HLA. HLA-C-restricted CMV-specific TCR beta clonotypes prevailed in the ex vivo response.

Via MiXCR, TCRdb re-called the reads, giving one row per CDR3 protein. Among 200,000 to 300,000 distinct CDR3 sequences listed, around 12% were seen once. This sequence joins TRBV5-1 and TRBJ2-3; 7 bases agree with TRBD2. The receptor's source is a human donor in good health (CMV status not recorded). Some clones in this sample may be carry-over from other donors' samples. Sequences were obtained from PBMCs. The CDR3 DNA is TGCGCCAGCAGCTCCGCGGGGGAACGCACAGATACGCAGTATTTT. As protein: CASSSAGERTDTQYF.